The rows below give T cell receptor beta chains drawn from one sample of a study of T cell responses to AZD1222 COVID-19 vaccine. Generated by immunoSEQ multiplex PCR, the TCRdb table keeps only in-frame clones and is missing some. The table has 130,000 or so clones, around 94% seen once. Source: peripheral blood, taken on day 0 of AZD1222 vaccination. These receptors all come from an adult in good health. Each CDR3 is given with its conserved first and last residue. The D gene is left open where the match is weak.

CDR3nt: TGTGCCAGCAGCGTAGTCGGGACTAGTACCTACAATGAGCAGTTCTTC; CDR3aa: CASSVVGTSTYNEQFF; v_gene: TRBV9; j_gene: TRBJ2-1; d_gene: TRBD2
CDR3nt: TGTGCTAGTGGTTTGGTAAGGTCCGGTCGGCTCCGGGACCTAGATACGCAGTATTTT; CDR3aa: CASGLVRSGRLRDLDTQYF; v_gene: TRBV12-5; j_gene: TRBJ2-3; d_gene: -
CDR3nt: TGTGCCAGCAGCCCCCCGGGCGGGAGTTTTCATGAGCAGTTCTTC; CDR3aa: CASSPPGGSFHEQFF; v_gene: TRBV5-6; j_gene: TRBJ2-1; d_gene: TRBD2
CDR3nt: TGTGCCAGCAGTTTAACTGACTGGCCCTCGGAGACCCAGTACTTC; CDR3aa: CASSLTDWPSETQYF; v_gene: TRBV27; j_gene: TRBJ2-5; d_gene: -
CDR3nt: TGTGCCAGCAGCCAACTGGTTGGGACAGGGGAATCCTACGAGCAGTACTTC; CDR3aa: CASSQLVGTGESYEQYF; v_gene: TRBV3-1/TRBV3-2; j_gene: TRBJ2-7; d_gene: TRBD1
CDR3nt: TGTGCCAGCAGTTTATTGGGAGCGGGAGTCTACGAGCAGTACTTC; CDR3aa: CASSLLGAGVYEQYF; v_gene: TRBV27; j_gene: TRBJ2-7; d_gene: TRBD2
CDR3nt: TGTGCCAGCAGCTCTAGCGGGAGAGGGGAGACCCAGTACTTC; CDR3aa: CASSSSGRGETQYF; v_gene: TRBV3-1/TRBV3-2; j_gene: TRBJ2-5; d_gene: TRBD2
CDR3nt: TGTGCCAGCAGTCAAGAGACCCAGTACTTC; CDR3aa: CASSQETQYF; v_gene: TRBV27; j_gene: TRBJ2-5; d_gene: -
CDR3nt: TGTGCCTGGAGTCCCCAGGTTAGCAATCAGCCCCAGCATTTT; CDR3aa: CAWSPQVSNQPQHF; v_gene: TRBV30; j_gene: TRBJ1-5; d_gene: -
CDR3nt: TGTGCCAGCAGTAGGGTAGGTTCTGACACTGAAGCTTTCTTT; CDR3aa: CASSRVGSDTEAFF; v_gene: TRBV14; j_gene: TRBJ1-1; d_gene: -
CDR3nt: TGTGCCAGCAGCTCCGGGACCACCTACGAGCAGTACTTC; CDR3aa: CASSSGTTYEQYF; v_gene: TRBV12-3/TRBV12-4; j_gene: TRBJ2-7; d_gene: -
CDR3nt: TGTGCCAGCAGCTTAGATCCCGGGGGAGGCTACACCTTC; CDR3aa: CASSLDPGGGYTF; v_gene: TRBV11-2; j_gene: TRBJ1-2; d_gene: -
CDR3nt: TGTGCCAGCAGGAATCAAGGGGGGTCTAACTATGGCTACACCTTC; CDR3aa: CASRNQGGSNYGYTF; v_gene: TRBV2; j_gene: TRBJ1-2; d_gene: -